Listed here are 7 T cell receptor beta chains from one sample, sequenced in a study of T cells in localized non-small cell lung cancer. Method: immunoSEQ multiplex PCR; TCRdb's copy keeps in-frame clones and lacks some. The table has 2,100 or so clones, around 25% seen once. Sequencing used lung tumor tissue, obtained before any cancer treatment. These receptors all stem from a woman aged 35 to 75 with stage III lung adenocarcinoma.

The rearrangement uses TRBV28 and TRBJ1-1; 7 positions agree with TRBD1. The CDR3 totals 15 residues. The V segment lost 5 bases and the J segment 5 bases; nucleotides outside the gene matches: 11. CDR1 is MDHEN and CDR2 is SYDVKM in the germline V gene. The CDR3 spells CASSPDSGGRTEAFF. CDR3 DNA: TGTGCCAGCAGTCCGGATTCAGGGGGAAGGACTGAAGCTTTCTTT.

The rearrangement links TRBV9 to TRBJ2-1, with 8 bases that match TRBD2. Trimming cost V 5 bases and J 3 bases; bases outside gene matches: 7. Per germline, CDR1 SGDLS and CDR2 YYNGEE. The CDR3 loop spans 15 amino acids. The CDR3 region is CASSGPGRGYNEQFF. The CDR3 bases are TGTGCCAGCAGTGGCCCCGGGAGGGGCTACAATGAGCAGTTCTTC.

This chain connects TRBV6-8 to TRBJ2-7; 8 nucleotides agree with TRBD2. The CDR3 runs 13 residues. CDR1 and CDR2 from the germline V gene are MNHGY and SAAAGT. V lost 5 bases to trimming and J lost 4 bases; unmatched junction nucleotides: 4. This chain's CDR3 is CASSPPGGYEQYF. The DNA for the CDR3 is TGTGCCAGCAGTCCCCCGGGGGGGTACGAGCAGTACTTC.

The gene calls are TRBV23-1 and TRBJ2-7, with D hard to call. TRBV23-1 is classed as an ORF, of uncertain function. V dropped 3 bases and J dropped 0 bases, with 6 bases sitting between them. The CDR3 spans 13 residues. Written as DNA, the CDR3 is TGCGCCAGCAGTCAGTTGACCTCCTACGAGCAGTACTTC. Its translation: CASSQLTSYEQYF.

This clone was counted a few times. This rearrangement joins TRBV6-8 to TRBJ1-4; D gene ambiguous. Trimming removed 6 bases at V and 8 bases at J, with 16 bases between. This CDR3 is 14 amino acids long. The germline V gene has CDR1 MNHGY and CDR2 SAAAGT. CDR3 in DNA: TGTGCCAGCAGGGTGACGGTGGCGGGAGAAAAACTGTTTTTT. Translated, it gives CASRVTVAGEKLFF.

This clone was detected only a few times. This sequence joins TRBV9 and TRBJ1-1; D call uncertain. V lost 5 bases to trimming and J lost 4 bases, with 18 bases between them. CDR3 length equals 15 residues. The germline V gene encodes CDR1 SGDLS and CDR2 YYNGEE. The CDR3 nucleotides are TGTGCCAGCAGTGAAGCGCCCCTAAGATTCACTGAAGCTTTCTTT. Residues: CASSEAPLRFTEAFF.

This clone appeared a single time. The chain carries TRBV19 and TRBJ2-3, with D possibly TRBD2 on 5 matching bases. Trimming took 3 bases from V and 2 from J, leaving 12 bases between them. This CDR3 comprises 15 residues. Per the germline V gene, CDR1 is LNHDA and CDR2 is SQIVND (reference sequence). The DNA of the CDR3 is TGTGCCAGTAGTATGAGTGAAGCGGCCACAGATACGCAGTATTTT. Protein: CASSMSEAATDTQYF.